The entry that follows covers one TCR beta chain sequence. The antigen is not known. Primers included in the PCR were 60 Vbeta and 13 Jbeta primers. Only in-frame clones appear in the TCRdb table, and some are missing; sequencing was by immunoSEQ multiplex PCR. The profile shows about 130,000 clones, about 81% of them singletons. Germline assignment: CDR1 SGHVS and CDR2 FQNEAQ. The CDR3 has 15 residues. This entry is derived from a study of cytomegalovirus exposure and HLA in healthy donors. Study-wide points: Most TCR sequences showed up rarely, but some public TCRs showed up in many donors.

The source of this sequence is a woman in her 50s in good health and CMV-seropositive. The specimen was PBMCs. J is TRBJ2-5 and V is TRBV7-8; TRBD2 aligns across 10 bases. The DNA end lines up better with TRBJ2-7; the J call may be wrong. The CDR3: CASSLALSGRNEQYF. CDR3 coding DNA: TGTGCCAGCAGCTTAGCTCTTAGCGGGAGGAACGAGCAGTACTTC.